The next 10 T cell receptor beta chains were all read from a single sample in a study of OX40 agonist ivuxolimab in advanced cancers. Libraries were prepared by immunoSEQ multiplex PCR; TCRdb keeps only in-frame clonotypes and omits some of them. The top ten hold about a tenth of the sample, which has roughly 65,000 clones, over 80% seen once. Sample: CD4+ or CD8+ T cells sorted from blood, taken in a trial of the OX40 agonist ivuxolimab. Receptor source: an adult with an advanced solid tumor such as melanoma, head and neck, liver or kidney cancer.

This CDR3 reads CASSLKSGGFGTQYF. The CDR3 DNA sequence: TGTGCCAGCAGCTTAAAGTCAGGGGGGTTTGGGACCCAGTACTTC. The rearrangement uses TRBV7-9 and TRBJ2-5, with D perhaps TRBD1 (7 bases). The CDR3 runs 15 residues. Per germline, CDR1 SEHNR and CDR2 FQNEAQ (reference sequence). Trimming left V 2 bases short and J 7 bases short, with 17 bases between.

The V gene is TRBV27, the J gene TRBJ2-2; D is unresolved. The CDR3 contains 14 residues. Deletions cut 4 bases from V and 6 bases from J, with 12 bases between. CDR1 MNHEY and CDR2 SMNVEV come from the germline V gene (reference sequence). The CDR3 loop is CASSYIWGSGELFF. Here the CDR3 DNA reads TGTGCCAGCAGTTATATCTGGGGATCCGGGGAGCTGTTTTTT.

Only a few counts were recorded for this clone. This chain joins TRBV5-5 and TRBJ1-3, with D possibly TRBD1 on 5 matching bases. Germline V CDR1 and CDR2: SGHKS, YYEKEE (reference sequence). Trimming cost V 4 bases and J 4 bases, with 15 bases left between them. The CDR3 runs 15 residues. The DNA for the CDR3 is TGTGCCAGCAGCCTGAGAGGGGCTTCAGGAAACACCATATATTTT. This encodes CASSLRGASGNTIYF.

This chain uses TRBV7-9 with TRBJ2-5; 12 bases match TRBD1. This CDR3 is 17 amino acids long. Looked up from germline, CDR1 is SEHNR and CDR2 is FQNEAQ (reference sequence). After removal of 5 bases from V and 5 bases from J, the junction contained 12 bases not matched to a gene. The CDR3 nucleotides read TGTGCCAGCAGCCAAGCGGGGACAGGGGGCGCACTCGAGACCCAGTACTTC. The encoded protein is CASSQAGTGGALETQYF. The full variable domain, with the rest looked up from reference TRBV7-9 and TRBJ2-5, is DTGVSQNPRHKITKRGQNVTFRCDPISEHNRLYWYRQTLGQGPEFLTYFQNEAQLEKSRLLSDRFSAERPKGSFSTLEIQRTEQGDSAMYLCASSQAGTGGALETQYFGPGTRLLVL.

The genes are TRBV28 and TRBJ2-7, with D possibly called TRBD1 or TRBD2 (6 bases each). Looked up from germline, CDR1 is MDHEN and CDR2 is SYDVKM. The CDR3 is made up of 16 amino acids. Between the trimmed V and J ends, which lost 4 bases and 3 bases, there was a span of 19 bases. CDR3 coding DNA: TGTGCCAGCAGTTCCAGTCATCCGGGGGCGGGCTACGAGCAGTACTTC. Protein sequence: CASSSSHPGAGYEQYF.

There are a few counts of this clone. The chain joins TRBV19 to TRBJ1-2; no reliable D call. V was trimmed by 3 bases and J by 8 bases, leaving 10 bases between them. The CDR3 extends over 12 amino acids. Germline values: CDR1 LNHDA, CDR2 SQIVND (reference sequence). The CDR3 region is CASSIGLGGYTF. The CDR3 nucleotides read TGTGCCAGTAGTATCGGTCTGGGAGGCTACACCTTC.

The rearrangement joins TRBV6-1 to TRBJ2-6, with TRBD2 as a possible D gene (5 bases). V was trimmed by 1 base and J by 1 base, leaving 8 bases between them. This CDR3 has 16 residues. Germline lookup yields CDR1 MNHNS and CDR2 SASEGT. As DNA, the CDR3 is TGTGCCAGCAGTGAAGGGGAGACTTCTGGGGCCAACGTCCTGACTTTC. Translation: CASSEGETSGANVLTF.

This CDR3 is CASSVGRGLGPQETQYF. The DNA for the CDR3 is TGTGCCAGCAGCGTAGGAAGGGGGTTGGGCCCACAAGAGACCCAGTACTTC. The V and J genes are TRBV9 and TRBJ2-5; tentatively, D is TRBD1 (6 bases). CDR1 and CDR2 (germline): SGDLS, YYNGEE. CDR3 size: 17 residues. V lost 0 bases and J 2 bases, leaving 17 bases between the germline ends.

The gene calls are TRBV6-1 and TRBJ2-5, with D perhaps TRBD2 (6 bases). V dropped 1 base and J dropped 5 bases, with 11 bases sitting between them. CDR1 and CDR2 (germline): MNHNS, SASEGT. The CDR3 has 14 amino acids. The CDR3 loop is CASSEDVTSETQYF. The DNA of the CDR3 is TGTGCCAGCAGTGAAGATGTAACTAGCGAGACCCAGTACTTC.

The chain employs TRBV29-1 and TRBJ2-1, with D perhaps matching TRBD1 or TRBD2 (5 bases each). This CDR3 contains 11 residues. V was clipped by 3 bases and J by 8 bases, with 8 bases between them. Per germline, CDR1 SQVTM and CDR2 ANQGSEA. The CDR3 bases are TGCAGCGTTGACGAGGGGTATGAGCAGTTCTTC. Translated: CSVDEGYEQFF.